The 18 T cell receptor beta chains presented below share a single source sample, sequenced in a study of Ad26.COV2.S vaccination and SARS-CoV-2 variants (dated by TCRdb to the early 2020s). Library preparation was by the immunoSEQ multiplex PCR assay. TCRdb limited this immuneACCESS table to in-frame rearrangements with V and J called. A share of clones is missing; checked studies link under half to unresolved V genes, and the rest is unexplained. The sample table holds hundreds of thousands of clones, of which roughly 90% were seen once. The top ten constitute over 1.3% of the sample. What the treatment or condition label conveys for this sample: some 20 received Ad26.COV2.S at low or high dose, single or two shots; about five received placebo; per-sample allocation not given. For vaccine and placebo recipients, the sequenced repertoires came from samples collected on day 63 after the first injection.

Sequencing used peripheral blood, obtained in a trial of Ad26.COV2.S vaccine versus placebo. These receptor sequences come from a person between 18 and 60 years old who received the Ad26.COV2.S COVID-19 vaccine or a placebo.

With respect to this clone: At the DNA level, this CDR3 is encoded by other sequences in the same sample as well. V usage is TRBV30 and J usage is TRBJ1-5; the D is unclear. The V end lost 3 bases, the J end lost 0 bases, and 3 bases lay between the germline ends. Looked up from germline, CDR1 is GTSNPN and CDR2 is SVGIG (reference sequence). The CDR3 is 12 residues long. CDR3 in amino acids: CAWSDSNQPQHF. CDR3 in DNA: TGTGCCTGGAGCGATAGCAATCAGCCCCAGCATTTT.

The V call is TRBV13, the J call TRBJ2-5, with D possibly TRBD1 on 6 matching bases. This CDR3 has 15 amino acids. Germline CDR1 reads PRHDT; CDR2 reads FYEKMQ (reference sequence). With 0 bases removed from V and 2 bases from J, the gap between germline ends came to 10 bases. The chain's CDR3 is CASSLGDRVQETQYF. The CDR3 DNA reads as TGTGCCAGCAGCTTAGGGGACAGAGTACAAGAGACCCAGTACTTC.

To note about this clone: Its ends do not fully match the called genes, so a read error is possible. This chain links TRBV29-1 with TRBJ1-1, with D hard to call. This CDR3 spans 10 amino acids. CDR1 is SQVTM, CDR2 ANQGSEA, per germline. CDR3 protein: CSVLFRVQDW. The CDR3 DNA reads as TGCAGCGTCCTCTTCCGGGTCCAGGATTGG.

V usage is TRBV19 and J usage is TRBJ2-7, with 8 bases lining up with TRBD2. This CDR3 comprises 14 residues. Trimming cost V 6 bases and J 7 bases; bases outside gene matches: 11. Germline lookup yields CDR1 LNHDA and CDR2 SQIVND (reference sequence). CDR3 in DNA: TGTGCCAGTAGCCCCCGCGGGGGGAACTCAGAGCAGTACTTC. Translation: CASSPRGGNSEQYF.

This chain connects TRBV5-1 to TRBJ2-7; D tentatively fits TRBD1 or TRBD2 (5 bases each). This CDR3 has 15 amino acids. Trimming left V 4 bases short and J 5 bases short, with 19 bases between. From germline, CDR1 is SGHRS and CDR2 YFSETQ. CDR3 in DNA: TGCGCCAGCAGCCACCGGGACCCCCAAATTGACGAGCAGTACTTC. It is translated as CASSHRDPQIDEQYF. The variable domain in full, with the rest retrieved from reference TRBV5-1 and TRBJ2-7, is KAGVTQTPRYLIKTRGQQVTLSCSPISGHRSVSWYQQTPGQGLQFLFEYFSETQRNKGNFPGRFSGRQFSNSRSEMNVSTLELGDSALYLCASSHRDPQIDEQYFGPGTRLTVT.

The V call is TRBV24-1, the J call TRBJ2-7; the D gene is possibly TRBD1 (6 bases). The germline gives CDR1 KGHDR, CDR2 SFDVKD. The CDR3 is 13 residues long. V shed 5 bases and J shed 7 bases, with 14 bases lying between them. The CDR3 nucleotides read TGTGCCACCAGTGCAGGGGTTTTTGAGGAGCAGTACTTC. It encodes CATSAGVFEEQYF.

The rearrangement joins TRBV6-5 to TRBJ1-3; possible D gene TRBD1, 5 bases. The CDR3 length is 15 residues. Germline CDR1 and CDR2: MNHEY and SVGAGI. Trimming removed 2 bases at V and 4 bases at J, with 12 bases between. The CDR3 bases are TGTGCCAGCAGTTACGCCGGGACGGCAGGAAACACCATATATTTT. This gives the protein CASSYAGTAGNTIYF.

The rearrangement links TRBV3-1 (or the pseudogene TRBV3-2) to TRBJ1-3, with a tentative D call TRBD1 (6 bases). This CDR3 is built from 19 residues. CDR1 is LGHDT and CDR2 is YNNKEL in the germline V gene (reference sequence). The ends were cut back, 4 bases at V and 0 bases at J, with 22 bases in the middle. The CDR3 DNA follows: TGTGCCAGCAGCCCCAAAAGCGGGGGGGCCAAGTACTCTGGAAACACCATATATTTT. Translating it yields CASSPKSGGAKYSGNTIYF.

This chain joins TRBV19 and TRBJ2-6, with TRBD2 as a possible D gene (5 bases). The V gene's germline CDR1 is LNHDA and CDR2 SQIVND (reference sequence). The V gene lost 7 bases and the J gene lost 0 bases, with 22 bases spanning the gap. The CDR3 extends over 19 amino acids. CDR3 loop: CASTRKLGFGNSGANVLTF. The CDR3 DNA sequence: TGTGCCAGTACCCGCAAACTAGGGTTTGGGAACTCTGGGGCCAACGTCCTGACTTTC.

This chain joins TRBV24-1 and TRBJ1-1, with 9 bases identical to TRBD1. The CDR3 has 13 amino acids. With V trimmed by 11 bases and J by 6 bases, 9 bases remained unmatched. CDR1 KGHDR and CDR2 SFDVKD come from the germline V gene. The CDR3 coding sequence is TGTGCCATCAGCGACAGGGGGGAATCTGAAGCTTTCTTT. Translation gives CAISDRGESEAFF.

A remark on this clone: The same CDR3 arises from other DNA sequences in this sample as well. The rearrangement uses TRBV7-9 and TRBJ2-5, with TRBD1 matching over 9 bases. The CDR3 has 13 residues. Germline assignment: CDR1 SEHNR and CDR2 FQNEAQ (reference sequence). V lost 5 bases to trimming and J lost 3 bases; unmatched junction nucleotides: 1. CDR3 loop: CASSRDREETQYF. The CDR3 DNA follows: TGTGCCAGCAGCCGGGACAGGGAAGAGACCCAGTACTTC.

CDR3 DNA sequence: TGTGCCAGCAGCGTGGGAACAGGGGGTGAGCAGTTCTTC. Protein sequence: CASSVGTGGEQFF. The chain is built from TRBV9 and TRBJ2-1, with 8 nucleotides matching TRBD1. The CDR3 totals 13 residues. From germline, CDR1 is SGDLS and CDR2 YYNGEE. Trimming at V came to 2 bases and at J to 9 bases, leaving 4 bases not matched to a gene.

The V call is TRBV30, the J call TRBJ1-4; D possibly corresponds to TRBD1 (5 bases). V was pared by 0 bases and J by 2 bases, with 13 bases between. The CDR3 has 16 amino acids. Germline CDR1 reads GTSNPN; CDR2 reads SVGIG (reference sequence). Here the CDR3 reads CAWSVTGWSTNEKLFF. CDR3 nucleotides: TGTGCCTGGAGTGTAACAGGCTGGTCGACTAATGAAAAACTGTTTTTT.

V and J are TRBV25-1 and TRBJ1-2; D may be TRBD1 (5 bases). Trimming removed 6 bases from V and 2 bases from J, with 7 bases in between. The CDR3 contains 12 residues. Germline lookup yields CDR1 MGHDK and CDR2 SYGVNS. CDR3 nucleotide sequence: TGTGCCAGCAGGAACAGGAACTATGGCTACACCTTC. It is translated as CASRNRNYGYTF.

This rearrangement joins TRBV27 to TRBJ2-1; possibly TRBD2 for D (9 bases). Deletions cut 7 bases from V and 0 bases from J, with 34 bases between. CDR3 size: 22 residues. CDR1 is MNHEY, CDR2 SMNVEV, per germline (reference sequence). The CDR3 DNA follows: TGTGCCAGCATGGAACCAGGGGGCGCGTCCCTAGCGGGGACCTACTCCTACAATGAGCAGTTCTTC. Residues: CASMEPGGASLAGTYSYNEQFF.

The V gene is TRBV5-4, the J gene TRBJ2-3; D gene uncertain. Trimming took 0 bases from V and 1 from J, leaving 9 bases between them. This CDR3 comprises 15 residues. The germline V gene encodes CDR1 SGHNT and CDR2 YYREEE (reference sequence). The CDR3 coding sequence is TGTGCCAGCAGCTTGGACAGCCGGCGCACAGATACGCAGTATTTT. Encoded protein: CASSLDSRRTDTQYF.

This chain uses TRBV6-5 with TRBJ2-7, with D unclear. V was trimmed by 0 bases and J by 4 bases, leaving 7 bases between them. This CDR3 region has 13 residues. CDR1 is MNHEY and CDR2 is SVGAGI in the germline V gene. The CDR3 nucleotides read TGTGCCAGCAGTTACTCGGATAGGTACGAGCAGTACTTC. This gives the protein CASSYSDRYEQYF.

This chain links TRBV30 with TRBJ2-2; possible D gene TRBD1, 6 bases. Per the germline V gene, CDR1 is GTSNPN and CDR2 is SVGIG (reference sequence). The CDR3 spans 14 residues. The ends were cut back, 0 bases at V and 3 bases at J, with 8 bases in the middle. CDR3 coding DNA: TGTGCCTGGAGTGTTCGACAGGACACCGGGGAGCTGTTTTTT. Its translation is CAWSVRQDTGELFF.